This entry is about one TCR beta chain. Antigen specificity is unknown. 60 Vbeta and 13 Jbeta primers were used in PCR. Clones were sequenced by immunoSEQ multiplex PCR, and TCRdb holds only the in-frame ones, with some missing. The sample records approximately 53,000 clones, roughly 80% being singletons. The CDR3 is 14 amino acids. V lost 5 bases and J lost 4, with 14 bases in between. Germline values: CDR1 SSHAT, CDR2 FNYEAQ (reference sequence). The entry originates in a study of cytomegalovirus exposure and HLA in healthy donors. Overall study findings and caveats: In a later analysis, most CMV-associated TCR beta chains appeared HLA-restricted.

The clonotype was recovered from a man aged 25 to 40 in good health and CMV-seropositive. The chain recombines TRBV7-7 with TRBJ2-5; a weak D match, TRBD2 (6 bases). The sample comprised PBMCs. The CDR3 sequence: CASSPTGGGETQYF. The CDR3 region has the DNA TGTGCCAGCAGCCCGACCGGGGGAGGAGAGACCCAGTACTTC.